The clone carrying this T cell receptor (beta chain) was found a few times. The antigen is not known. The sample is drawn from a study of vaccination and CD4 T cells after COVID-19. Study-level information: The peptides that stimulated the cells were overlapping spike peptides from SARS-CoV-2, HCoV-NL63, HCoV-OC43 and HCoV-229E.

The Oncomine TCR Beta short-read assay was applied to DNA of cultured CD4+ T cells. TCRdb processed the PCR reads anew with MiXCR; each CDR3 protein has one entry. The sample yields about 13,000 distinct CDR3 sequences, 41% seen once. The treatment here: approximately nine-day PBMC culture with coronavirus spike peptide pools or control peptides (ViraFEST assay). ViraFEST expanded antigen-specific T cells with peptide pools, then sequenced TCRs. Dates of PCR positivity, March to December 2020, preceded the US Alpha, Beta and Delta variants. Germline values: CDR1 MDHEN, CDR2 SYDVKM. Between the trimmed V and J ends, which lost 7 bases and 1 base, there was a span of 22 bases. CDR3 length: 17 amino acids.

The source material was CD4+ T cells from blood, cultured in vitro, sampled after SARS-CoV-2 vaccination. This sequence joins TRBV28 and TRBJ1-1; the D gene is possibly TRBD1 (6 bases). This receptor was identified in a human donor who had recovered from COVID-19. The CDR3 bases are TGTGCCAGCACTCCTACGGGCGGGACACCGGGGAACACTGAAGCTTTCTTT. Its translation is CASTPTGGTPGNTEAFF.